These 31 T cell receptor beta chains share one sample of origin, sequenced in a study of T cell responses to AZD1222 COVID-19 vaccine. The repertoire was sequenced with immunoSEQ multiplex PCR; TCRdb's copy has only in-frame clones and lacks some. This table holds 180,000 or so clones, approximately 92% found once. This specimen consisted of peripheral blood, obtained on day 0 of AZD1222 vaccination. These receptors came from an adult in good health.

The chain links TRBV27 to TRBJ1-3; 9 bases align to TRBD1. J gave up 4 bases and V 4 bases, and 11 bases lay outside the gene matches. Germline V CDR1 and CDR2: MNHEY, SMNVEV (reference sequence). The CDR3 has 17 amino acids. CDR3 sequence reads: CASSSRMTGGSGNTIYF. CDR3 DNA sequence: TGTGCCAGCAGTTCCCGGATGACAGGGGGTTCAGGAAACACCATATATTTT.

The rearrangement joins TRBV6-6 to TRBJ2-7; D gene unclear. This CDR3 is 14 amino acids long. In germline, CDR1 is MNHNY, CDR2 SVGAGI (reference sequence). V lost 5 bases, J lost 3 bases, and 14 bases lay in between. The CDR3 is CASSPSGPNYEQYF. DNA for the CDR3: TGTGCCAGCAGTCCCTCTGGGCCAAACTACGAGCAGTACTTC.

The chain recombines TRBV2 with TRBJ1-1; no firm D call. Trimming took 9 bases from V and 1 from J, leaving 12 bases between them. The CDR3 runs 13 residues. Germline values: CDR1 SNHLY, CDR2 FYNNEI. CDR3 in DNA: TGTGCCAGGAGGAGCAGTCAGAACACTGAAGCTTTCTTT. Translation: CARRSSQNTEAFF.

To note about this clone: The same CDR3 is also encoded by other DNA sequences in this sample. This chain uses TRBV3-1 (or the pseudogene TRBV3-2) with TRBJ1-6; possible D gene TRBD1, 5 bases. CDR1 and CDR2 from the germline V gene are LGHDT and YNNKEL (reference sequence). This CDR3 is built from 13 residues. The ends were cut back, 3 bases at V and 7 bases at J, with 7 bases in the middle. Here the CDR3 DNA reads TGTGCCAGCAGCCAGGGGCCAAATTCACCCCTCCACTTT. This codes for CASSQGPNSPLHF.

V gene TRBV5-1 combines with J gene TRBJ2-3; 11 nucleotides align to TRBD2. Trimming removed 3 bases from V and 3 bases from J; junction bases left unmatched: 6. CDR3 size: 16 residues. Germline assignment: CDR1 SGHRS and CDR2 YFSETQ. CDR3 sequence reads: CASSSLTSGRTDTQYF. CDR3 DNA sequence: TGCGCCAGCAGCTCCCTAACTAGCGGGAGAACAGATACGCAGTATTTT.

At least ten counts were recorded for this clone. J is TRBJ1-4 and V is TRBV7-9; weak D call: TRBD1 (5 bases). Germline CDR1 is SEHNR and CDR2 is FQNEAQ (reference sequence). The V gene lost 5 bases and the J gene lost 0 bases, with 16 bases spanning the gap. This CDR3 is 17 amino acids long. In DNA form, the CDR3 reads TGTGCCAGCAGCCCTCTCTTCGGACAAGCAACTAATGAAAAACTGTTTTTT. The encoded protein is CASSPLFGQATNEKLFF.

The chain has TRBV27 and TRBJ2-7; unclear D gene. Looked up from germline, CDR1 is MNHEY and CDR2 is SMNVEV (reference sequence). CDR3 length: 14 amino acids. V was clipped by 5 bases and J by 4 bases, with 15 bases between them. The CDR3 sequence is CASSPPTQAYEQYF. The CDR3 DNA sequence: TGTGCCAGCAGTCCCCCAACACAAGCATACGAGCAGTACTTC.

The V call is TRBV27, the J call TRBJ1-2; TRBD1 matches at 8 bases. V shed 0 bases and J 4 bases; nucleotides not matched to a gene: 4. Germline CDR1 is MNHEY and CDR2 is SMNVEV (reference sequence). This CDR3 region has 15 residues. The CDR3 sequence is CASSLSPDRAYGYTF. The DNA for the CDR3 is TGTGCCAGCAGTTTATCACCGGACAGGGCCTATGGCTACACCTTC.

This chain joins TRBV7-6 and TRBJ1-1, with D hard to call. The ends were cut back, 3 bases at V and 0 bases at J, with 5 bases in the middle. The CDR3 covers 13 residues. Germline V gene lookup returns CDR1 SGHVS and CDR2 FNYEAQ. CDR3 residues: CASSLELNTEAFF. CDR3 nucleotide sequence: TGTGCCAGCAGCTTGGAGCTGAACACTGAAGCTTTCTTT.

This chain joins TRBV4-1 and TRBJ2-1; 13 bases align to TRBD2. CDR1 MGHRA and CDR2 YSYEKL come from the germline V gene. The CDR3 has 17 residues. V dropped 3 bases and J dropped 3; count of bases not matched to a gene: 5. The CDR3 protein is CASSHQRTSGSYNEQFF. The CDR3 nucleotides are TGCGCCAGCAGCCACCAACGGACTAGCGGGAGCTACAATGAGCAGTTCTTC.

Concerning this clone itself: At one end, the junction sequence differs from germline, possibly due to a read error. Other DNA sequences within the sample encode an identical CDR3. V gene TRBV7-9 combines with J gene TRBJ2-7, with D tentatively TRBD2 (6 bases). The CDR3 runs to 11 residues. Germline V lookup: CDR1 SEHNR, CDR2 FQNEAQ (reference sequence). CDR3 in amino acids: CASSFGVGRNF. The DNA for the CDR3 is TGTGCCAGTAGCTTTGGGGTGGGGAGGAACTTC.

The chain links TRBV2 to TRBJ2-7, with TRBD2 identical over 7 bases. Germline assignment: CDR1 SNHLY and CDR2 FYNNEI. V was clipped by 11 bases and J by 0 bases; unmatched bases: 10. CDR3 length: 14 amino acids. The CDR3 DNA reads TGTGCCTCCGGAGTGGGGGGGAGCTCCTACGAGCAGTACTTC. Protein: CASGVGGSSYEQYF.

This sequence joins TRBV5-1 and TRBJ1-3; TRBD1 aligns across 10 bases. The ends lost 4 bases at V and 0 bases at J; junction bases unmatched: 7. Germline V gene sequence: CDR1 SGHRS, CDR2 YFSETQ. The CDR3 length is 17 residues. CDR3 amino acids: CASSRTGGPLSGNTIYF. The CDR3 bases are TGCGCCAGCAGCAGGACAGGGGGACCACTCTCTGGAAACACCATATATTTT.

This chain links TRBV6-1 with TRBJ1-2; D perhaps matches TRBD1 (6 bases). V lost 1 base and J lost 3, with 12 bases in between. Germline V lookup: CDR1 MNHNS, CDR2 SASEGT. This CDR3 has 15 residues. The CDR3 DNA follows: TGTGCCAGCAGTGAAGGGCAGGGGACTGACTATGGCTACACCTTC. Its translation is CASSEGQGTDYGYTF.

The rearrangement joins TRBV6-5 to TRBJ2-7, with 10 bases aligning to TRBD1. Trimming removed 4 bases from V and 2 bases from J; junction bases left unmatched: 8. The CDR3 runs to 16 residues. Germline values: CDR1 MNHEY, CDR2 SVGAGI. CDR3: CASSSTAGQGTYEQYF. The CDR3 region has the DNA TGTGCCAGCAGTTCCACGGCGGGACAGGGGACCTACGAGCAGTACTTC.

As concerns this clone: The same CDR3 arises from other DNA sequences in this sample as well. The gene calls are TRBV28 and TRBJ2-7; D is perhaps TRBD2 (6 bases). The CDR3 is 14 residues long. The ends were cut back, 2 bases at V and 0 bases at J, with 8 bases in the middle. Germline V CDR1 and CDR2: MDHEN, SYDVKM. As DNA, the CDR3 is TGTGCCAGCAGTTTAGGGGGGTCCTCCTACGAGCAGTACTTC. This encodes CASSLGGSSYEQYF.

This clone was counted between two and nine times. The rearrangement links TRBV7-9 to TRBJ1-6; D is unresolved. The CDR3 spans 14 residues. V lost 1 base and J 12 bases, leaving 13 bases between the germline ends. Germline V gives CDR1 SEHNR, CDR2 FQNEAQ (reference sequence). CDR3 amino acids: CASSLGRSSGPLHF. The CDR3, as DNA: TGTGCCAGCAGCTTAGGAAGGTCCTCAGGACCCCTCCACTTT.

The chain uses TRBV5-4 and TRBJ2-5; the D gene is possibly TRBD2 (6 bases). This CDR3 is 13 amino acids long. Trimming left V 7 bases short and J 8 bases short, with 18 bases between. CDR1 SGHNT and CDR2 YYREEE come from the germline V gene (reference sequence). The CDR3 nucleotides are TGTGCCAGCGTAAATAGGGACTCCGACACCCAGTACTTC. It yields the protein CASVNRDSDTQYF.

This clone was counted a single time. V usage is TRBV9 and J usage is TRBJ2-1; unclear D gene. The length of the CDR3 is 18 residues. Between the trimmed V and J ends, which lost 4 bases and 0 bases, there was a span of 20 bases. The germline CDR1 and CDR2 sequences are SGDLS and YYNGEE. CDR3: CASSPPFSLPSSYNEQFF. CDR3 nucleotide sequence: TGTGCCAGCAGCCCCCCTTTTAGTCTACCCAGCTCCTACAATGAGCAGTTCTTC. Combining the CDR3 with reference TRBV9 and TRBJ2-1 gives the whole variable domain DSGVTQTPKHLITATGQRVTLRCSPRSGDLSVYWYQQSLDQGLQFLIQYYNGEERAKGNILERFSAQQFPDLHSELNLSSLELGDSALYFCASSPPFSLPSSYNEQFFGPGTRLTVL.

J is TRBJ2-2 and V is TRBV27; 7 positions match TRBD1. The J segment lost 4 bases and the V segment lost 7 bases, leaving 9 bases of the junction unmatched. Per germline, CDR1 MNHEY and CDR2 SMNVEV (reference sequence). This CDR3 is 15 amino acids long. The CDR3 reads CASTQGVAATGELFF. CDR3 sequence (DNA): TGTGCCAGCACCCAGGGGGTGGCGGCCACCGGGGAGCTGTTTTTT.

The rearrangement joins TRBV19 to TRBJ2-7; weak D call: TRBD1 (6 bases). This CDR3 is 13 amino acids long. Germline assignment: CDR1 LNHDA and CDR2 SQIVND (reference sequence). Trimming left V 6 bases short and J 3 bases short, with 12 bases between. CDR3 coding DNA: TGTGCCAGTAGATCGACAGGTGACTACGAGCAGTACTTC. It is translated as CASRSTGDYEQYF.

This clone occurred once. V usage is TRBV5-8 and J usage is TRBJ2-7; D perhaps matches TRBD1 (5 bases). Trimming removed 0 bases from V and 1 base from J, with 8 bases in between. The V gene's germline CDR1 is SGHTS and CDR2 YDEGEE. This CDR3 is built from 14 residues. The CDR3 DNA reads as TGTGCCAGCAGCTTGGGTGACAGTTCCTACGAGCAGTACTTC. It translates to CASSLGDSSYEQYF.

V gene TRBV6-6 combines with J gene TRBJ2-7; perhaps TRBD2 as D (5 bases). Germline loops: CDR1 MNHNY, CDR2 SVGAGI (reference sequence). V lost 5 bases and J 0 bases, leaving 26 bases between the germline ends. This CDR3 contains 19 residues. The CDR3 DNA reads TGTGCCAGCAGTCTGACTTCTAGCTCCCGGGCCCCGAGCTCCTACGAGCAGTACTTC. It codes for CASSLTSSSRAPSSYEQYF.

The J gene is TRBJ1-1, the V gene TRBV20-1; no clear D gene. Trimming left V 5 bases short and J 8 bases short, with 12 bases between. The CDR3 extends over 11 amino acids. The germline V gene encodes CDR1 DFQATT and CDR2 SNEGSKA (reference sequence). In DNA, the CDR3 is TGCAGTGCTGGCGGCCCGGCCGAAGCTTTCTTT. Translating it yields CSAGGPAEAFF.

The chain couples TRBV18 to TRBJ1-1; D is undetermined. The V and J ends lost 6 bases and 0 bases respectively, with 14 bases between them. Germline V CDR1 and CDR2: KGHSH, LQKENI. The CDR3 spans 15 residues. CDR3 protein: CASSLVREVNTEAFF. The CDR3 bases are TGTGCCAGCTCCCTCGTAAGGGAAGTGAACACTGAAGCTTTCTTT.

The table lists this clone with a count of one. The V gene is TRBV12-3 or TRBV12-4, the J gene TRBJ1-5; D is ambiguous. This CDR3 is built from 13 residues. V was pared by 2 bases and J by 5 bases, with 7 bases between. CDR3 protein: CASSLTDYQPQHF. In DNA, the CDR3 is TGTGCCAGCAGTTTAACAGATTATCAGCCCCAGCATTTT.

This clone was recorded only once. J is TRBJ1-6 and V is TRBV30; the D is unclear. Germline V lookup: CDR1 GTSNPN, CDR2 SVGIG (reference sequence). Trimming left V 1 base short and J 6 bases short, with 13 bases between. This CDR3 region has 15 residues. The CDR3 sequence is CAWSDIGWGNSPLHF. The CDR3, as DNA: TGTGCCTGGAGTGATATAGGATGGGGTAATTCACCCCTCCACTTT.

The J gene is TRBJ1-2, the V gene TRBV19; TRBD1 matches 8 bases. Germline loops: CDR1 LNHDA, CDR2 SQIVND (reference sequence). This CDR3 is built from 14 residues. The trim removed 5 bases at V and 0 bases at J, leaving 2 bases unmatched. The DNA for the CDR3 is TGTGCCAGTAGTCAGGGGGCCCCTAACTATGGCTACACCTTC. Its protein is CASSQGAPNYGYTF. The full variable domain, its missing parts supplied by reference TRBV19 and TRBJ1-2, is DGGITQSPKYLFRKEGQNVTLSCEQNLNHDAMYWYRQDPGQGLRLIYYSQIVNDFQKGDIAEGYSVSREKKESFPLTVTSAQKNPTAFYLCASSQGAPNYGYTFGSGTRLTVV.

V usage is TRBV6-5 and J usage is TRBJ1-1; no clear D. The CDR3 has 11 residues. The V gene lost 10 bases and the J gene lost 4 bases, with 10 bases spanning the gap. Germline V gives CDR1 MNHEY, CDR2 SVGAGI. CDR3: CATTEITEAFF. For the CDR3, the DNA is TGTGCCACAACTGAGATCACTGAAGCTTTCTTT.

The chain joins TRBV6-5 to TRBJ1-1; 9 bases fit TRBD1. Per the germline V gene, CDR1 is MNHEY and CDR2 is SVGAGI. J lost 0 bases, V lost 3 bases, and 5 bases had no gene match. The CDR3 loop spans 16 amino acids. Here the CDR3 reads CASSYGTGILNTEAFF. The CDR3 region has the DNA TGTGCCAGCAGTTATGGGACAGGGATCCTGAACACTGAAGCTTTCTTT.

This clone was observed a single time. This chain links TRBV15 with TRBJ1-5; maybe TRBD1 (6 bases). This CDR3 region has 19 residues. Germline assignment: CDR1 LNHNV and CDR2 YYDKDF (reference sequence). V dropped 2 bases and J dropped 5 bases, with 25 bases sitting between them. CDR3 loop: CATSRRPVVAGHLHQPQHF. The DNA for the CDR3 is TGTGCCACCAGCAGACGCCCCGTAGTGGCGGGACACCTACATCAGCCCCAGCATTTT.